This is a list of T cell receptor beta chains from one sample in a study of blood T cell repertoires in COVID-19. The data were produced by immunoSEQ multiplex PCR, yet TCRdb's version contains in-frame clones alone and is incomplete. The table includes over 200,000 clones, 88% detected once. Source material: PBMCs or T cells enriched from blood (not recorded which). Receptor source: a woman aged 30 to 39 who had been exposed to COVID-19. The CDR3 runs from the conserved cysteine through the conserved F or W. Fields, in order: clone size, V gene, J gene, CDR3 protein. Not every row has a clone size; where given, it reads once, few, many or a size class.

NA	TRBV2	TRBJ1-2	CASSEVMDRGGYTF
NA	TRBV4-1	TRBJ1-5	CASSHYGTLSNQPQHF
NA	TRBV4-2	TRBJ1-1	CASSRDNRVNTEAFF
NA	TRBV19	TRBJ1-2	CASTLRLSLYGYTF
NA	TRBV27	TRBJ2-7	CASSLYRSSYEQYF
NA	TRBV18	TRBJ2-1	CASSPGTGAVNEQFF
once	TRBV9	TRBJ2-7	CASSPRTAHGEQYF
NA	TRBV7-3	TRBJ2-3	CASSFQTGVPGGDTQYF
NA	TRBV10-3	TRBJ2-7	CAIKTSGKSNEQYF
NA	TRBV6-5	TRBJ2-7	CASNLMEFRYEQYF
NA	TRBV19	TRBJ1-2	CASSISSGTNYGYTF
few	TRBV13	TRBJ2-1	CASSWDRRSYNEQFF
once	TRBV18	TRBJ2-1	CASSPRDRTFNEQFF
NA	TRBV4-2	TRBJ2-2	CASSPTGDSTGELFF
NA	TRBV5-1	TRBJ2-2	CASSLDGTSTGELFF
NA	TRBV5-1	TRBJ1-1	CASSLKVGMGGNTEAFF
NA	TRBV27	TRBJ1-2	CASSTGVHYGYTF
NA	TRBV7-9	TRBJ1-1	CASSWTGENTEAFF
once	TRBV11-2	TRBJ2-1	CASSPSGEQFF
NA	TRBV6-2/TRBV6-3	TRBJ1-2	CASSYRGLTGMNYGYTF
NA	TRBV11-2	TRBJ1-3	CASSLRDPGGLSGNTIYF
NA	TRBV2	TRBJ1-3	CASRQGAGNTIYF
NA	TRBV12-3/TRBV12-4	TRBJ1-2	CASMGGGPYGYTF
NA	TRBV30	TRBJ1-5	CAWSKDRRQPQHF
NA	TRBV3-1/TRBV3-2	TRBJ1-2	CASSQVGAGYTF
NA	TRBV9	TRBJ2-7	CASSVGTGSLEQYF
NA	TRBV28	TRBJ2-3	CASSYAGGTDTQYF
NA	TRBV24-1	TRBJ2-1	CATSDGVAGSSYNEQFF
NA	TRBV11-2	TRBJ1-6	CASSIRGLDNSPLHF
NA	TRBV4-1	TRBJ2-6	CASSQEWTPSSGANVLTF